The 8 T cell receptor beta chains below were found in one sample sequenced in a study of shared clonotypes between healthy human individuals. The data were produced by immunoSEQ multiplex PCR, yet TCRdb's version contains in-frame clones alone and is incomplete. This table has over 2 million clones, around 90% appearing once. The sequencing input was naive CD4+ T cells from PBMCs. The subset is: CD45RA+ positively selected. Receptor source: a man younger than 35 in good health. Some clones in this sample may be carry-over from other donors' samples.

The J gene is TRBJ2-7, the V gene TRBV6-5; TRBD1 matches at 7 bases. The V gene's germline CDR1 is MNHEY and CDR2 SVGAGI. The CDR3 is made up of 15 amino acids. The V segment lost 4 bases and the J segment 0 bases; nucleotides outside the gene matches: 6. The CDR3 DNA reads as TGTGCCAGCAGTTCGCCACAGGGGAGCTCCTACGAGCAGTACTTC. Its translation is CASSSPQGSSYEQYF.

This clone appeared a single time. V is TRBV28 and J is TRBJ1-2, with D maybe TRBD1 (5 bases). V was clipped by 5 bases and J by 8 bases, with 21 bases between them. From germline, CDR1 is MDHEN and CDR2 SYDVKM. The CDR3 length is 15 residues. The CDR3 region is CASSPNGANGGGYTF. CDR3 bases: TGTGCCAGCAGTCCCAACGGGGCCAATGGAGGGGGCTACACCTTC.

The chain uses TRBV5-1 and TRBJ1-2; no definite D call. CDR3 length equals 20 residues. Germline V gene sequence: CDR1 SGHRS, CDR2 YFSETQ. V lost 0 bases and J 0 bases, leaving 24 bases between the germline ends. The CDR3 reads CASSLAMEGGGLGSNYGYTF. The CDR3 DNA follows: TGCGCCAGCAGCTTGGCCATGGAGGGCGGAGGTTTAGGATCTAACTATGGCTACACCTTC.

The genes are TRBV27 and TRBJ1-2, with D maybe TRBD1 (6 bases). V was pared by 3 bases and J by 11 bases, with 19 bases between. The germline V gene encodes CDR1 MNHEY and CDR2 SMNVEV (reference sequence). The CDR3 is 14 residues long. In nucleotides, the CDR3 is TGTGCCAGCAGTTTTGCCGGTAGGGACAAGGTTTACACCTTC. Residues: CASSFAGRDKVYTF.

The chain employs TRBV27 and TRBJ2-1, with D perhaps matching TRBD1 or TRBD2 (5 bases each). Germline CDR1 and CDR2: MNHEY and SMNVEV (reference sequence). Trimming pared 6 bases from V and 6 bases from J, leaving 24 bases between. The CDR3 is 17 residues long. CDR3 loop: CASSLVPFGATPNEQFF. The CDR3 coding sequence is TGTGCCAGCAGCCTAGTCCCTTTCGGGGCAACCCCCAATGAGCAGTTCTTC.

The V gene is TRBV6-5, the J gene TRBJ1-2; maybe TRBD1 (6 bases). From germline, CDR1 is MNHEY and CDR2 SVGAGI. The CDR3 sequence is 16 residues long. V shed 0 bases and J shed 10 bases, with 21 bases lying between them. This CDR3 reads CASSYSTGVRWGIYTF. DNA of the CDR3: TGTGCCAGCAGTTACTCGACAGGCGTTAGGTGGGGGATCTACACCTTC.

This clone was picked up one time. The chain combines TRBV27 with TRBJ2-7; 8 nucleotides match TRBD2. V gave up 1 base and J gave up 0 bases; unmatched junction bases: 2. The CDR3 sequence is 15 residues long. CDR1 and CDR2 from the germline V gene are MNHEY and SMNVEV (reference sequence). The CDR3 loop reads CASSLFSGVSYEQYF. The CDR3 nucleotides are TGTGCCAGCAGTTTATTTAGCGGGGTCTCCTACGAGCAGTACTTC.

CDR3 coding DNA: TGTGCCACCGTCCTCGGGGGCGGCATACAGCAGCCCCAGCATTTT. As protein: CATVLGGGIQQPQHF. The rearrangement uses TRBV28 and TRBJ1-5; a possible D gene is TRBD1 (6 bases). Germline V lookup: CDR1 MDHEN, CDR2 SYDVKM. CDR3 size: 15 residues. Trimming cost V 10 bases and J 7 bases, with 23 bases left between them.